These T cell receptor beta chains were read from a single sample in a study of blood T cell repertoires in COVID-19. Generated by immunoSEQ multiplex PCR, the TCRdb table keeps only in-frame clones and is missing some. The table has over 85,000 clones, more than 75% seen once; the top ten hold about 5%. Sample: peripheral blood. The receptors were gathered from a middle-aged man with acute or convalescent COVID-19. Each CDR3 is given with its conserved first and last residue. D genes are given only for firm matches. A clone size is listed for some rows: how often the clone was seen (once, few, many), or a class if it is expanded.

V gene: TRBV30; D gene: TRBD1; clone size: once; J gene: TRBJ1-2; CDR3 DNA: TGTGCCTGGAGTGCAGGGGGGCATGGCTACACCTTC; CDR3 protein: CAWSAGGHGYTF
V gene: TRBV7-9; D gene: .; clone size: once; J gene: TRBJ2-1; CDR3 DNA: TGTGCCAGCAGCTTTTACGGTTCCAATGAGCAGTTCTTC; CDR3 protein: CASSFYGSNEQFF
V gene: TRBV7-2; D gene: .; clone size: .; J gene: TRBJ1-1; CDR3 DNA: TGTGCCAGCAGTTCCAGGTTCCACGGGGGAGCTTTCTTT; CDR3 protein: CASSSRFHGGAFF
V gene: TRBV7-8; D gene: TRBD2; clone size: .; J gene: TRBJ2-1; CDR3 DNA: TGTGCCAGCAGCCCAAGGCTAGCGGGGGGCAATGAGCAGTTCTTC; CDR3 protein: CASSPRLAGGNEQFF
V gene: TRBV5-1; D gene: .; clone size: .; J gene: TRBJ1-5; CDR3 DNA: TGCGCCAGCAGCCTGGCGGGGGACAGCAATCAGCCCCAGCATTTT; CDR3 protein: CASSLAGDSNQPQHF
V gene: TRBV19; D gene: .; clone size: .; J gene: TRBJ1-2; CDR3 DNA: TGTGCCAGTAGTATAGACAGGTTCGGTGGCTACACCTTC; CDR3 protein: CASSIDRFGGYTF
V gene: TRBV5-4; D gene: TRBD1; clone size: .; J gene: TRBJ1-2; CDR3 DNA: TGTGCCAGCAGCGTAGACCGGACAGGGTATGGCTACACCTTC; CDR3 protein: CASSVDRTGYGYTF
V gene: TRBV3-1/TRBV3-2; D gene: .; clone size: .; J gene: TRBJ1-3; CDR3 DNA: TGTGCCAGCAGCCCCCGCAGGGCTGGAAACACCATATATTTT; CDR3 protein: CASSPRRAGNTIYF
V gene: TRBV4-1; D gene: TRBD2; clone size: .; J gene: TRBJ2-7; CDR3 DNA: TGCGCCAGCAGCCAAGATCCTAGCGGGGACGAGCAGTACTTC; CDR3 protein: CASSQDPSGDEQYF
V gene: TRBV11-2; D gene: TRBD1; clone size: .; J gene: TRBJ1-6; CDR3 DNA: TGTGCCAGCAGCCCACGGGGGACAGGTCTGAATTCACCCCTCCACTTT; CDR3 protein: CASSPRGTGLNSPLHF
V gene: TRBV5-6; D gene: .; clone size: .; J gene: TRBJ2-7; CDR3 DNA: TGTGCCAGCAGCTTACCCACTGACAGCTACGAGCAGTACTTC; CDR3 protein: CASSLPTDSYEQYF
V gene: TRBV11-2; D gene: .; clone size: .; J gene: TRBJ2-3; CDR3 DNA: TGTGCCAGCAGCCTGGGGGGCGGGGGAGATACGCAGTATTTT; CDR3 protein: CASSLGGGGDTQYF
V gene: TRBV7-2; D gene: .; clone size: .; J gene: TRBJ2-7; CDR3 DNA: TGTGCCAGCAGCTTGTCTAGCTCAGGCTTCTACGAGCAGTACTTC; CDR3 protein: CASSLSSSGFYEQYF
V gene: TRBV3-1/TRBV3-2; D gene: .; clone size: .; J gene: TRBJ2-1; CDR3 DNA: TGTGCCAGCAGCCAAGAATATGATTGGGGGCCAAGCTCCTACAATGAGCAGTTCTTC; CDR3 protein: CASSQEYDWGPSSYNEQFF
V gene: TRBV12-5; D gene: .; clone size: .; J gene: TRBJ1-4; CDR3 DNA: TGTGCTAGTGGTTATCCCCAGGGGTCTGATGAAAAACTGTTTTTT; CDR3 protein: CASGYPQGSDEKLFF
V gene: TRBV4-1; D gene: .; clone size: .; J gene: TRBJ1-2; CDR3 DNA: TGCGCCAGCAGCCAAGATCGAGACACCGGCTACACCTTC; CDR3 protein: CASSQDRDTGYTF